This T cell receptor beta chain was obtained from a study of OX40 agonist ivuxolimab in advanced cancers. In the study overall: Prior checkpoint blockade (anti-PD-1, anti-PD-L1 or anti-CTLA-4) was permitted; less than 45% had it. Study observations and caveats: People who partly responded at 0.1-3.0 mg/kg had some of the least clonal expansion seen. The antigens recognized by the expanded peripheral T cells, that is their antigen specificity, were not determined. Among T cells, CD8+ cells averaged more expanded clones than CD4+ cells.

Germline loops: CDR1 LNHDA, CDR2 SQIVND (reference sequence). V lost 7 bases to trimming and J lost 2 bases; unmatched junction nucleotides: 10. There are 16 residues in the CDR3. The method was immunoSEQ multiplex PCR; TCRdb's version includes in-frame clones alone and lacks a portion of them. The sample carries around 30,000 clones, roughly 90% recorded once. Worth noting for this clone: Its antigen is still unknown.

This TCR was sampled from an adult with an advanced solid tumor such as melanoma, head and neck, liver or kidney cancer. Here the sequenced sample was CD4+ or CD8+ T cells sorted from blood, taken in a trial of the OX40 agonist ivuxolimab. The gene calls are TRBV19 and TRBJ1-2, with 10 bases that match TRBD1. The CDR3 protein is CASTPVGQGENYGYTF. DNA for the CDR3: TGTGCCAGTACCCCTGTCGGACAGGGGGAGAACTATGGCTACACCTTC.